The entry below describes one T cell receptor beta chain. Its target is unknown. The sample carries other DNA sequences with the same CDR3. The sample originates from a study of shared clonotypes between healthy human individuals. Study context: CD4 naive and CD4 memory each took three plates per donor, while CD8 naive took two and CD8 memory one. General study points: In general, naive subsets displayed greater estimated richness than memory subsets did.

The V end was cut by 3 bases, the J end by 4 bases, with 9 bases between. The CDR3 covers 13 residues. Germline V gene data show CDR1 as KGHSH and CDR2 as LQKENI. Sequencing was performed with immunoSEQ multiplex PCR; in TCRdb, only in-frame clones are kept and a portion is missing. The sample lists some 1,600,000 clones, approximately 98% occurring once. Donors had no recently reported acute infections or vaccinations and were HIV-negative. This TCR was recovered from a man under 40 in good health. The V and J genes are TRBV18 and TRBJ1-2; no firm D call. Sequenced sample: naive CD4+ T cells sorted from blood. Subset reported: CD45RA+ positively selected. In nucleotides, the CDR3 is TGTGCCAGCTCACCCACAGTTCCCTATGGCTACACCTTC. This sequence encodes CASSPTVPYGYTF.